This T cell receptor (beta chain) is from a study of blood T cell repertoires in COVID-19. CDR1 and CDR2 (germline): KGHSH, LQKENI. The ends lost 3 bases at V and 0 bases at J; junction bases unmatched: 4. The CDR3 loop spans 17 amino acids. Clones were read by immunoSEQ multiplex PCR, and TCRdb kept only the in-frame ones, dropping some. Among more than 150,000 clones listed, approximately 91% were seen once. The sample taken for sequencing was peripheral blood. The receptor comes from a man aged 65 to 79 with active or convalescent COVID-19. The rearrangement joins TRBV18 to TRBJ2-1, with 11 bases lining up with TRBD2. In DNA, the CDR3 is TGTGCCAGCTCACCGGGGACTAGCGGTAGCTCCTACAATGAGCAGTTCTTC. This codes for CASSPGTSGSSYNEQFF.